What follows are 2 T cell receptor beta chains derived from one specimen sequenced in a study of type 1 regulatory T cells. TCRdb independently ran MiXCR on the reads; one entry per CDR3 protein. This table holds roughly 5,000 distinct CDR3 sequences, 20% to 30% found once. Their cognate antigens are unknown. General study findings and limits: Tr1 cells had a more restricted TCR repertoire than non-Tr1 cells.

Source material: cultured type 1 regulatory T (Tr1) cells, either the whole culture or a sorted fraction (not recorded which). The receptors were gathered from a human donor in good health.

As to this clonotype: A read error may be the cause here, since a much bigger clone is one base away. The CDR3 bases are TGTACCAGCAGCCCCTACCCCAGGGCCGGGGAGCTGTTTTTT. It is translated as CTSSPYPRAGELFF. This sequence joins TRBV7-2 and TRBJ2-2; D perhaps matches TRBD1 (5 bases). Germline V gene sequence: CDR1 SGHTA, CDR2 FQGNSA. CDR3 length equals 14 residues. V was shortened by 5 bases and J by 6 bases, with 13 bases between the two germline ends. Complete variable domain (other parts from reference TRBV7-2 and TRBJ2-2): GAGVSQSPSNKVTEKGKDVELRCDPISGHTALYWYRQSLGQGLEFLIYFQGNSAPDKSGLPSDRFSAERTGGSVSTLTIQRTQQEDSAVYLCTSSPYPRAGELFFGEGSRLTVL.

The genes are TRBV10-3 and TRBJ2-7; 7 bases are shared with TRBD1. V shed 8 bases, J shed 3 bases, and the junction held 7 bases outside the gene matches. The germline gives CDR1 ENHRY, CDR2 SYGVKD. The CDR3 runs 13 residues. This chain's CDR3 is CAIRSQGVYEQYF. The CDR3 region has the DNA TGTGCCATCCGATCTCAGGGGGTCTACGAGCAGTACTTC.